The 8 T cell receptor beta chains below were found in one sample sequenced in a study of blood T cell repertoires in COVID-19. Method: immunoSEQ multiplex PCR; TCRdb's copy keeps in-frame clones and lacks some. The sample includes around 250,000 clones, 84% of them seen just once. The sequenced sample consisted of PBMCs or T cells enriched from blood (not recorded which). Every receptor here comes from a man aged 25-45 years with acute COVID-19.

V usage is TRBV20-1 and J usage is TRBJ2-1, with TRBD2 matching over 13 bases. J lost 6 bases, V lost 3 bases, and 5 bases had no gene match. The V gene's germline CDR1 is DFQATT and CDR2 SNEGSKA (reference sequence). The CDR3 consists of 15 residues. CDR3 sequence (DNA): TGCAGTGCTAGTAAGACTAGCGGGAGGAGCAATGAGCAGTTCTTC. Translating gives CSASKTSGRSNEQFF.

This chain joins TRBV6-4 and TRBJ1-1; 7 bases are shared with TRBD1. This CDR3 spans 13 amino acids. The V gene end was trimmed by 5 bases and the J gene end by 5 bases; junction bases not matched to a gene: 5. Germline V gene sequence: CDR1 MRHNA, CDR2 SNTAGT. The CDR3 region is CASSKDRATEAFF. The CDR3, as DNA: TGTGCCAGCAGTAAAGACAGGGCGACTGAAGCTTTCTTT.

This clone was counted a few times. This chain links TRBV4-2 with TRBJ2-5, with TRBD2 matching 9 bases. Germline CDR1 and CDR2: LGHNA and YNFKEQ. With 1 base clipped from V and 7 bases from J, the junction kept 10 bases outside the gene matches. This CDR3 is built from 16 residues. CDR3 region: CASSQVGTSIRGTQYF. CDR3 in DNA: TGTGCCAGCAGCCAAGTAGGGACTAGCATTCGCGGGACCCAGTACTTC.

The chain recombines TRBV5-4 with TRBJ2-5, with D tentatively TRBD2 (6 bases). V dropped 4 bases and J dropped 3 bases, with 16 bases sitting between them. This CDR3 is built from 15 residues. Germline assignment: CDR1 SGHNT and CDR2 YYREEE (reference sequence). CDR3 residues: CASSPLRGVEETQYF. DNA of the CDR3: TGTGCCAGCAGCCCCCTTCGCGGGGTTGAAGAGACCCAGTACTTC.

The chain is built from TRBV27 and TRBJ2-7; 10 bases agree with TRBD1. This CDR3 is 18 amino acids long. Germline V gene lookup returns CDR1 MNHEY and CDR2 SMNVEV (reference sequence). CDR3 DNA sequence: TGTGCCAGCAGTCTATCCCGGGGGACAGGGGCACCCCCCTACGAGCAGTACGTC. Amino acids: CASSLSRGTGAPPYEQYV.

This chain links TRBV10-2 with TRBJ2-1; a possible D gene is TRBD2 (6 bases). CDR3 size: 14 residues. The ends were cut back, 4 bases at V and 8 bases at J, with 15 bases in the middle. Germline V gene sequence: CDR1 WSHSY, CDR2 SAAADI. In DNA, the CDR3 is TGCGCCAGCAGTGCGCCGACCTGGGGGGATGAGCAGTTCTTC. Amino acids: CASSAPTWGDEQFF.

This chain links TRBV7-6 with TRBJ2-1; 7 nucleotides line up with TRBD2. V lost 4 bases, J lost 10 bases, and 4 bases stayed unmatched. The CDR3 is made up of 12 amino acids. Germline V CDR1 and CDR2: SGHVS, FNYEAQ. CDR3 sequence: CASSSRSGEQFF. The DNA of the CDR3 is TGTGCCAGCAGCTCCCGTAGCGGGGAGCAGTTCTTC.

This clone was observed a handful of times. V and J are TRBV11-1 and TRBJ2-5; D is undetermined. Trimming took 3 bases from V and 2 from J, leaving 10 bases between them. The CDR3 is 14 residues long. Germline values: CDR1 SGHAT, CDR2 FQDESV (reference sequence). The CDR3 DNA sequence: TGTGCCAGCAGCTTTCAACAGCCTCAAGAGACCCAGTACTTC. Protein product: CASSFQQPQETQYF. Using reference TRBV11-1 and TRBJ2-5 for the parts outside the CDR3, the full variable domain is EAEVAQSPRYKITEKSQAVAFWCDPISGHATLYWYRQILGQGPELLVQFQDESVVDDSQLPKDRFSAERLKGVDSTLKIQPAELGDSAMYLCASSFQQPQETQYFGPGTRLLVL.